Below are 25 T cell receptor beta chains sequenced from a single sample in a study of CD8+CD57+ T cells in acquired aplastic anemia. For sequencing, patients were chosen who had shown expansion of CD8+CD57+ cells by flow cytometry. Investigators profiled TCR beta VDJ and CDR3 from genomic DNA template. TCRdb used MiXCR to reprocess the reads, holding one entry per CDR3 protein. The table includes about 160,000 distinct CDR3 sequences, around 52% detected once. Specimen: sorted CD4+, CD8+, or CD8+CD57+ T cells (not recorded which) from PBMCs. Receptor source: a human donor with aplastic anemia.

The rearrangement joins TRBV20-1 to TRBJ2-7; 7 bases line up with TRBD1. Germline CDR1 and CDR2: DFQATT and SNEGSKA (reference sequence). J gave up 5 bases and V 3 bases, and 4 bases lay outside the gene matches. The CDR3 loop spans 12 amino acids. The CDR3 protein is CSARTGLDEQYF. The CDR3 region has the DNA TGCAGTGCTAGGACAGGGCTGGACGAGCAGTACTTC.

To note about this clonotype: A much larger clone sits a single nucleotide away, making a read error possible. This chain uses TRBV6-1 with TRBJ2-3, with D perhaps being TRBD1 or TRBD2 (6 bases each). CDR1 is MNHNS, CDR2 SASEGT, per germline. The CDR3 loop spans 14 amino acids. The CDR3 region is CASRKRGAADTQCF. In DNA, the CDR3 is TGTGCCAGCAGAAAGAGGGGGGCGGCAGATACGCAGTGTTTT.

The table lists this clonotype with many counts. This chain links TRBV20-1 with TRBJ1-5; 7 bases map to TRBD1. The CDR3 runs to 13 residues. The V gene's germline CDR1 is DFQATT and CDR2 SNEGSKA (reference sequence). V lost 6 bases to trimming and J lost 6 bases; unmatched junction nucleotides: 8. As DNA, the CDR3 is TGCAGTGCAGCCACAGGGGCGTTTCAGCCCCAGCATTTT. This sequence encodes CSAATGAFQPQHF.

This clonotype appeared a single time. This chain joins TRBV15 and TRBJ1-1; D uncertain. The V gene lost 0 bases and the J gene lost 9 bases, with 14 bases spanning the gap. Germline V gene data show CDR1 as LNHNV and CDR2 as YYDKDF (reference sequence). The CDR3 length is 14 residues. The CDR3 nucleotides are TGTGCCACCAGCAGAGATACCCCTACAGCCCAAGCTTTCTTT. Translating gives CATSRDTPTAQAFF.

This clonotype was found once. The junction departs from the called germline gene at one end, perhaps through a read error. J is TRBJ2-7 and V is TRBV7-2; D unresolved. The CDR3 totals 9 residues. The germline CDR1 and CDR2 sequences are SGHTA and FQGNSA. The CDR3 nucleotides are TGTGCCAGCAGCGCCGAGCAATACTTC. Translation: CASSAEQYF. Looking up the rest from reference TRBV7-2 and TRBJ2-7 gives the full variable domain: GAGVSQSPSNKVTEKGKDVELRCDPISGHTALYWYRQSLGQGLEFLIYFQGNSAPDKSGLPSDRFSAERTGGSVSTLTIQRTQQEDSAVYLCASSAEQYFGPGTRLTVT.

This clonotype was seen only a few times. CDR3 amino acids: CASSTRIAGVEGYTF. Here the CDR3 DNA reads TGTGCCAGCAGCACCAGAATTGCCGGGGTGGAAGGCTACACCTTC. The V call is TRBV7-3, the J call TRBJ1-2; D gene uncertain. In germline, CDR1 is SGHTA, CDR2 FQGTGA. The CDR3 runs 15 residues. Trimming pared 5 bases from V and 8 bases from J, leaving 21 bases between.

This clonotype was seen a few times. The genes are TRBV15 and TRBJ1-1; no clear D. V dropped 3 bases and J dropped 5 bases, with 7 bases sitting between them. This CDR3 spans 12 amino acids. Germline-derived CDR1 and CDR2 are LNHNV and YYDKDF (reference sequence). CDR3 protein: CATSSVKTEAFF. The CDR3, as DNA: TGTGCCACCAGCAGTGTAAAGACTGAAGCTTTCTTT.

V is TRBV6-4 and J is TRBJ1-2; perhaps TRBD1 as D (5 bases). Germline-derived CDR1 and CDR2 are MRHNA and SNTAGT. CDR3 length: 13 amino acids. V was cut by 4 bases and J by 4 bases, with 10 bases left in between. CDR3 loop: CASSGAGGYGYTF. The CDR3 bases are TGTGCCAGCAGTGGTGCGGGGGGCTATGGCTACACCTTC.

This clonotype was observed at least ten times. This chain connects TRBV5-6 to TRBJ2-1, with 8 positions matching TRBD1. Germline trimming cut 4 bases from V and 4 bases from J; bases unmatched to any gene: 7. The CDR3 sequence is 15 residues long. The germline CDR1 and CDR2 sequences are SGHDT and YYEEEE. CDR3 region: CASSGTGTGYNEQFF. DNA of the CDR3: TGTGCCAGCAGCGGAACCGGGACAGGATACAATGAGCAGTTCTTC.

The V and J genes are TRBV15 and TRBJ1-2, with D hard to call. Germline lookup yields CDR1 LNHNV and CDR2 YYDKDF (reference sequence). This CDR3 has 15 amino acids. Trimming stripped 5 bases from V and 2 bases from J, with 15 bases between. CDR3 nucleotide sequence: TGTGCCACCAGCCTTCCTTCTGCGAACAACTATGGCTACACCTTC. The encoded protein is CATSLPSANNYGYTF. Filled out from reference TRBV15 and TRBJ1-2, the complete variable domain reads DAMVIQNPRYQVTQFGKPVTLSCSQTLNHNVMYWYQQKSSQAPKLLFHYYDKDFNNEADTPDNFQSRRPNTSFCFLDIRSPGLGDTAMYLCATSLPSANNYGYTFGSGTRLTVV.

The sample holds a few counts of this clonotype. One base away lies a much larger clone, so this may be a sequencing read error. The chain joins TRBV19 to TRBJ2-7; 10 bases align to TRBD2. The CDR3 spans 15 residues. Per germline, CDR1 LNHDA and CDR2 SQIVND (reference sequence). DNA of the CDR3: TGTGCCAGTAGTACTACTAGCGGGGAGGGTTACGAGCAGTGCTTC. This gives the protein CASSTTSGEGYEQCF.

This clonotype came up once. This chain joins TRBV20-1 and TRBJ2-7, with 9 bases aligning to TRBD1. With V trimmed by 8 bases and J by 4 bases, 12 bases remained unmatched. The CDR3 sequence is 14 residues long. Germline assignment: CDR1 DFQATT and CDR2 SNEGSKA (reference sequence). This CDR3 reads CSRENRGPPYEQYF. The CDR3 nucleotides are TGCAGTCGGGAAAACAGGGGGCCTCCGTACGAGCAGTACTTC.

This clonotype was picked up a small number of times. The V call is TRBV29-1, the J call TRBJ2-1; 9 positions agree with TRBD2. The germline V gene has CDR1 SQVTM and CDR2 ANQGSEA. V was pared by 6 bases and J by 2 bases, with 5 bases of the junction left unmatched. CDR3 length: 14 amino acids. This chain's CDR3 is CSVAGLAAYNEQFF. Here the CDR3 DNA reads TGCAGCGTCGCGGGACTAGCTGCCTACAATGAGCAGTTCTTC.

As DNA, the CDR3 is TGTGCCAGCATCAGCGGGGGGGTAGGTGAGCAGTTCTTC. Translating it yields CASISGGVGEQFF. The chain is built from TRBV25-1 and TRBJ2-1; 10 bases match TRBD2. Germline V lookup: CDR1 MGHDK, CDR2 SYGVNS. Trimming removed 7 bases from V and 9 bases from J; junction bases left unmatched: 6. The CDR3 contains 13 residues.

The chain is built from TRBV19 and TRBJ2-1; 11 bases align to TRBD1. The V segment lost 7 bases and the J segment 10 bases; nucleotides outside the gene matches: 9. From germline, CDR1 is LNHDA and CDR2 SQIVND (reference sequence). The CDR3 loop spans 14 amino acids. The CDR3 spells CASTQDRGRREQFF. The CDR3 DNA follows: TGTGCCAGTACCCAGGACAGGGGGCGTCGAGAGCAGTTCTTC. Based on the CDR3 plus reference TRBV19 and TRBJ2-1, the full variable domain is DGGITQSPKYLFRKEGQNVTLSCEQNLNHDAMYWYRQDPGQGLRLIYYSQIVNDFQKGDIAEGYSVSREKKESFPLTVTSAQKNPTAFYLCASTQDRGRREQFFGPGTRLTVL.

The chain joins TRBV25-1 to TRBJ1-2; D gene ambiguous. Between the trimmed V and J ends, which lost 1 base and 6 bases, there was a span of 15 bases. The V gene's germline CDR1 is MGHDK and CDR2 SYGVNS. This CDR3 contains 15 residues. This CDR3 is CASSESRQMPHGYTF. As DNA, the CDR3 is TGTGCCAGCAGTGAATCGCGGCAGATGCCCCATGGCTACACCTTC.

The table lists this clonotype with many counts. V gene TRBV11-2 combines with J gene TRBJ1-1; D is undetermined. With 2 bases removed from V and 6 bases from J, the gap between germline ends came to 7 bases. The CDR3 has 12 residues. The V gene's germline CDR1 is SGHAT and CDR2 FQNNGV. The DNA for the CDR3 is TGTGCCAGCAGCTTACGCCGCCCTGAAGCTTTCTTT. Translation: CASSLRRPEAFF.

In its sample, this clonotype was seen many times. The chain combines TRBV27 with TRBJ2-7, with D unclear. V dropped 4 bases and J dropped 6 bases, with 13 bases sitting between them. Germline V gives CDR1 MNHEY, CDR2 SMNVEV (reference sequence). This CDR3 is 13 amino acids long. This CDR3 is CASSYGLMGEQYF. Written as DNA, the CDR3 is TGTGCCAGCAGTTACGGATTGATGGGCGAGCAGTACTTC.

This clonotype was recorded many times. The rearrangement joins TRBV19 to TRBJ2-7; D gene ambiguous. Between the trimmed V and J ends, which lost 3 bases and 1 base, there was a span of 7 bases. The CDR3 is made up of 13 amino acids. Germline V lookup: CDR1 LNHDA, CDR2 SQIVND (reference sequence). This chain's CDR3 is CASSMSLSYEQYF. The CDR3 DNA reads TGTGCCAGTAGTATGTCACTATCCTACGAGCAGTACTTC. The whole variable domain, remainder taken from reference TRBV19 and TRBJ2-7, is DGGITQSPKYLFRKEGQNVTLSCEQNLNHDAMYWYRQDPGQGLRLIYYSQIVNDFQKGDIAEGYSVSREKKESFPLTVTSAQKNPTAFYLCASSMSLSYEQYFGPGTRLTVT.

This clonotype was counted ten times or more. This chain links TRBV2 with TRBJ1-1; 8 bases align to TRBD1. The germline CDR1 and CDR2 sequences are SNHLY and FYNNEI. Losses at the gene ends were 9 bases for V and 2 bases for J; bases not matched to a gene: 8. The CDR3 sequence is 14 residues long. The CDR3 DNA sequence: TGTGCCAGGGGGTTCGACAGGGGCAACACTGAAGCTTTCTTT. Translation: CARGFDRGNTEAFF.

In its sample, this clonotype was seen a few times. The genes are TRBV6-1 and TRBJ2-1; 7 bases match TRBD2. This CDR3 comprises 14 residues. Looked up from germline, CDR1 is MNHNS and CDR2 is SASEGT. Losses at the gene ends were 0 bases for V and 9 bases for J; bases not matched to a gene: 5. CDR3 coding DNA: TGTGCCAGCAGTGAAGCGGGAGGGCCACTTGAGCAGTTCTTC. Protein: CASSEAGGPLEQFF.

This clonotype was detected many times. The rearrangement uses TRBV7-3 and TRBJ2-2, with TRBD1 identical over 7 bases. This CDR3 is built from 14 residues. Germline V gene data show CDR1 as SGHTA and CDR2 as FQGTGA. V shed 5 bases and J 3 bases; nucleotides not matched to a gene: 3. The DNA of the CDR3 is TGTGCCAGCAGCCAAGGGGGCGACACCGGGGAGCTGTTTTTT. This encodes CASSQGGDTGELFF.

For the CDR3, the DNA is TGCAGCGTGGGAGGACGGACTAGCGGGAGTGATACGCAGTATTTT. Translated: CSVGGRTSGSDTQYF. This chain links TRBV29-1 with TRBJ2-3, with 13 bases matching TRBD2. V lost 6 bases to trimming and J lost 6 bases; unmatched junction nucleotides: 9. This CDR3 region has 15 residues. The germline V gene has CDR1 SQVTM and CDR2 ANQGSEA.

J is TRBJ1-1 and V is TRBV10-3, with TRBD1 identical over 7 bases. In germline, CDR1 is ENHRY, CDR2 SYGVKD. V was pared by 6 bases and J by 7 bases, with 8 bases of the junction left unmatched. The CDR3 is made up of 13 amino acids. The CDR3 protein is CAIRPPGTVEAFF. The CDR3 DNA is TGTGCCATCAGGCCCCCAGGGACAGTTGAAGCTTTCTTT.

The gene calls are TRBV10-1 and TRBJ2-7; D may be TRBD1 (6 bases). V shed 3 bases and J shed 3 bases, with 15 bases lying between them. From germline, CDR1 is WNHNN and CDR2 SYGVQD (reference sequence). This CDR3 region has 15 residues. The CDR3, as DNA: TGCGCCAGCAGTGAATTAAAGGGACACTACTACGAGCAGTACTTC. This gives the protein CASSELKGHYYEQYF.